This T cell receptor beta chain was retrieved from a study of OX40 agonist ivuxolimab in advanced cancers. Study background: Patients with hepatocellular carcinoma, melanoma, renal cell or head and neck cancer made up the dose-escalation patients. Study-wide points: More expanded clones were found, on average, in CD8+ than in CD4+ T cells.

This clone has just one count. What it recognizes is unknown. TCRdb keeps only in-frame clones here, not all; method: immunoSEQ multiplex PCR. The repertoire consists of about 89,000 clones, with approximately 90% occurring once and the leading ten covering 0.71%. Autoimmune disease history or systemic immunosuppression was exclusionary. Between the trimmed V and J ends, which lost 0 bases and 6 bases, there was a span of 12 bases. Germline V gene sequence: CDR1 GTSNPN, CDR2 SVGIG (reference sequence). This CDR3 is built from 13 residues. The material was CD4+ or CD8+ T cells sorted from blood, obtained in a trial of the OX40 agonist ivuxolimab. This chain connects TRBV30 to TRBJ2-7; D perhaps matches TRBD2 (6 bases). The clonotype was recovered from an adult with an advanced solid tumor such as melanoma, head and neck, liver or kidney cancer. The CDR3 nucleotides read TGTGCCTGGAGTGTACAGGCGGGGCGCGAGCAGTACTTC. This encodes CAWSVQAGREQYF.